These T cell receptor beta chains were read from a single sample in a study of CD8 T cells in Susac syndrome. MiXCR, run by TCRdb on the immunoSEQ multiplex PCR reads, gives a single entry per CDR3 protein. The sample contains tens of thousands of distinct CDR3 sequences, 90% to 95% of which appear only once. Source material: CD4+ T cells from PBMCs. These receptor sequences come from a human donor with Susac syndrome. Both conserved end residues are part of each CDR3. D genes are given only for firm matches. Only some rows state a clone size, as once, few, many or a class for expanded clones.

D gene	V gene	J gene	clone size	CDR3 DNA	CDR3 protein
TRBD1	TRBV4-2	TRBJ2-7	.	TGTGCCAGCAGCCAAGAAGGGGGCGCTTTTTACGAGCAGTACTTC	CASSQEGGAFYEQYF
.	TRBV6-2/TRBV6-3	TRBJ1-5	.	TGTGCCAGCAGTTCGGGGAATCAGCCCCAGCATTTT	CASSSGNQPQHF
.	TRBV4-1	TRBJ2-7	.	TGCGCCAGCAGCCAAGATGTCAGGGGTAGGAACGAGCAGTACTTC	CASSQDVRGRNEQYF
TRBD1	TRBV2	TRBJ1-1	.	TGTGCCAGCGGCCTGGGACAGCTGAACACTGAAGCTTTCTTT	CASGLGQLNTEAFF
TRBD2	TRBV6-2/TRBV6-3	TRBJ2-3	.	TGTGCCAGCAATACGGGACTAGCGGGGGGGCAATCTCCCGCAGATACGCAGTATTTT	CASNTGLAGGQSPADTQYF
.	TRBV27	TRBJ2-1	.	TGTGCCAGCAGTTTTCGTGCTCCGGGACTCCCGCATGAGCAGTTCTTC	CASSFRAPGLPHEQFF
.	TRBV5-1	TRBJ2-4	.	TGCGCCAGCAGCTTGCCAGGGCTGAACATTCAGTACTTC	CASSLPGLNIQYF
TRBD2	TRBV6-2/TRBV6-3	TRBJ2-5	.	TGTGCCAGCAGTTACCCCCTAGCGGGGGGGCCTGAGACCCAGTACTTC	CASSYPLAGGPETQYF
.	TRBV2	TRBJ1-1	.	TGTGCCAGCAGTCCCCATCCCGCCCGGGACACTGAAGCTTTCTTT	CASSPHPARDTEAFF
TRBD1	TRBV7-2	TRBJ2-2	.	TGTGCCAGCAGCTTAGGAGTGGGCAGGGGGCGCGGCGGGGAGCTGTTTTTT	CASSLGVGRGRGGELFF
.	TRBV28	TRBJ1-2	once	TGTGCCAGCAGTTTAGTATCCTATGGCTACACCTTC	CASSLVSYGYTF
.	TRBV11-2	TRBJ1-1	.	TGTGCCAGCAGCTCAATCTCCCCTTTAAAGGGTGAAGCTTTCTTT	CASSSISPLKGEAFF
.	TRBV7-3	TRBJ2-2	.	TGTGCCAGCAGCCCTCGTGGCAGGGCGAACACCGGGGAGCTGTTTTTT	CASSPRGRANTGELFF
.	TRBV6-2/TRBV6-3	TRBJ2-1	.	TGTGCCAGCAGTTACCCAAACCGGGACCAGCAGTTCTTC	CASSYPNRDQQFF
TRBD2	TRBV5-1	TRBJ2-3	.	TGCGCCAGCGCCCTAGCGGGGGCCACACCGGATACGCAGTATTTT	CASALAGATPDTQYF
.	TRBV5-5	TRBJ1-6	.	TGTGCCAGCAGCCGGGACACCCTATCACCCCTCCACTTT	CASSRDTLSPLHF
TRBD1	TRBV5-1	TRBJ2-7	once	TGCGCCAGCAGCTTCGGGACAGGGGGCTTCGACGAGCAGTACTTC	CASSFGTGGFDEQYF
.	TRBV27	TRBJ2-1	.	TGTGCCAGCAGTTTTTACTATACTAGCACTGAGCAGTTCTTC	CASSFYYTSTEQFF
.	TRBV4-2	TRBJ2-5	.	TGTGCCAGCAGCCAAGAAACGGGCCTCCAAGAGACCCAGTACTTC	CASSQETGLQETQYF
.	TRBV3-1	TRBJ1-1	.	TGTGCCAGCAGCCAAGCCCGGGGGACTGAAGCTTTCTTT	CASSQARGTEAFF
.	TRBV7-9	TRBJ2-1	.	TGTGCCAGCAGCTTATCCCTGGGGTTCGACAATGAGCAGTTCTTC	CASSLSLGFDNEQFF
.	TRBV28	TRBJ2-2	few	TGTGCCAGCAGTTTGGACACCGGGGAGCTGTTTTTT	CASSLDTGELFF
.	TRBV5-1	TRBJ2-7	.	TGCGCCAGCAGCTTGGATTTCCACGAGCAGTACTTC	CASSLDFHEQYF
.	TRBV12-3/TRBV12-4	TRBJ2-1	.	TGTGCCAGCAGCGTGCGGTCCTACAATGAGCAGTTCTTC	CASSVRSYNEQFF
.	TRBV20-1	TRBJ2-7	.	TGCAGTGCTCCCCCCGGTAGGGACAACGAGCAGTACTTC	CSAPPGRDNEQYF
.	TRBV12-3/TRBV12-4	TRBJ2-5	once	TGTGCCAGCAGGGCGTTCCAACGGGAGACCCAGTACTTC	CASRAFQRETQYF
.	TRBV20-1	TRBJ1-1	.	TGCAGTGCTAGAGATCCAGGAGGGCCGCGAACTGAAGCTTTCTTT	CSARDPGGPRTEAFF
.	TRBV6-5	TRBJ2-3	.	TGTGCCAGCAGACCCCATCACAGGGTGGATACGCAGTATTTT	CASRPHHRVDTQYF
TRBD1	TRBV6-1	TRBJ2-5	.	TGTGCCAGCAGTGCTTGGGACAGCGTCCAAGAGACCCAGTACTTC	CASSAWDSVQETQYF
.	TRBV6-2/TRBV6-3	TRBJ2-2	once	TGTGCCAGCAGGTATAACACCGGGGAGCTGTTTTTT	CASRYNTGELFF
TRBD2	TRBV13	TRBJ2-2	.	TGTGCCAGCAGCATATGGACTAGCGGGTATAACACCGGGGAGCTGTTTTTT	CASSIWTSGYNTGELFF
.	TRBV7-3	TRBJ2-1	.	TGTGCCAGCAGCTTACTTGCGCCTGAGCAGTTCTTC	CASSLLAPEQFF
.	TRBV19	TRBJ1-2	.	TGTGCCAGTACCGTACAAGCTAACTATGGCTACACCTTC	CASTVQANYGYTF
TRBD1	TRBV5-1	TRBJ1-2	.	TGCGCCAGCAGTTCCGGGACAGTGGCCTATGGCTACACCTTC	CASSSGTVAYGYTF
.	TRBV29-1	TRBJ1-1	once	TGCAGCGTTAAGGACGGGTACACTGAAGCTTTCTTT	CSVKDGYTEAFF
.	TRBV6-2/TRBV6-3	TRBJ1-1	.	TGTGCCAGCAGTTTCCGTCGCCAGGGGAAAGCTTTCTTT	CASSFRRQGKAFF
.	TRBV3-1	TRBJ1-3	.	TGTGCCAGCAGCCTCCACACCCAGGCCTCAGGAACCTCTGGAAACACCATATATTTT	CASSLHTQASGTSGNTIYF
TRBD1	TRBV5-1	TRBJ2-2	once	TGCGCCAGCAGCTTGAACAGGGGTAACACCGGGGAGCTGTTTTTT	CASSLNRGNTGELFF
.	TRBV28	TRBJ2-6	.	TGTGCCAGCACCCGTTCAGGGGCTGGGGCCAACGTCCTGACTTTC	CASTRSGAGANVLTF
.	TRBV2	TRBJ2-2	.	TGTGCCAGCAGTGAAGCGGACGTGGTCGGGGAGCTGTTTTTT	CASSEADVVGELFF